This T cell receptor beta chain was profiled in a study of cytomegalovirus exposure and HLA in healthy donors. The germline V gene encodes CDR1 LNHNV and CDR2 YYDKDF (reference sequence). The CDR3 covers 15 residues. V dropped 6 bases and J dropped 1 base, with 12 bases sitting between them. A multiplex PCR was run with 60 Vbeta primers and 13 Jbeta primers. As handled by the study authors: Among the unique TCR beta chains that a later analysis counted, about 79 million in all, 10 million to 14 million were shared. TCRdb keeps only in-frame clones here, not all; method: immunoSEQ multiplex PCR. V, J and clone size reflect that table, while D and trimming were determined from the DNA. Among approximately 82,000 clones listed, approximately 81% were seen once. Points from the study as a whole: Sequencing depth roughly uniform across donors was assumed in presence/absence analyses.

Comments on this clone: The target antigen is unknown.

The sequenced sample was PBMCs. This TCR was sampled from a woman aged 45 to 65 in good health and CMV-seropositive. The V gene is TRBV15, the J gene TRBJ1-4; TRBD1 is a possible D gene (6 bases). CDR3 nucleotides: TGTGCCACCAGAAATGGCAGGGGAACTAATGAAAAACTGTTTTTT. Translated: CATRNGRGTNEKLFF.